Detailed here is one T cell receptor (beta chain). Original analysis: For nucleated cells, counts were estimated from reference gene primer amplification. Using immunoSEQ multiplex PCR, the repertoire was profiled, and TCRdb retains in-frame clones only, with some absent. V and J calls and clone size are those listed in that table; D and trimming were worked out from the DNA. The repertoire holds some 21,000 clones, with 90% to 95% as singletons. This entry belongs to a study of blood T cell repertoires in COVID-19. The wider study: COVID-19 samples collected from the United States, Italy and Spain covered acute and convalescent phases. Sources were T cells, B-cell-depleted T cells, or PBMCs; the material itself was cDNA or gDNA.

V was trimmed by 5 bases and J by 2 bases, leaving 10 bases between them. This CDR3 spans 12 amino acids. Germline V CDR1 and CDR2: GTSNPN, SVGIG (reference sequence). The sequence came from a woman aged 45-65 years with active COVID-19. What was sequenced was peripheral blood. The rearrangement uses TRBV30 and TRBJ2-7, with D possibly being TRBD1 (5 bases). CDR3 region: CAWGDRAYEQYF. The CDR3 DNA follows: TGTGCCTGGGGTGACAGAGCCTACGAGCAGTACTTC.